This T cell receptor (beta chain) was sequenced in a study of OX40 agonist ivuxolimab in advanced cancers. Points from the study as a whole: Not determined was the antigen specificity of the expanded peripheral T cells. More expanded clones were found, on average, in CD8+ than in CD4+ T cells.

This clone was observed a single time. The target antigen is unknown. Measured with immunoSEQ multiplex PCR; TCRdb has only the in-frame clones, and not every one. The sample has about 27,000 clones, more than 60% seen once. CDR3 size: 14 residues. The V end lost 1 base, the J end lost 5 bases, and 10 bases lay between the germline ends. Germline V gives CDR1 SGDLS, CDR2 YYNGEE. The clonotype was recovered from an adult with an advanced solid tumor such as melanoma, head and neck, liver or kidney cancer. The chain carries TRBV9 and TRBJ2-1; D call uncertain. Sequencing was performed on CD4+ or CD8+ T cells sorted from blood, taken in a trial of the OX40 agonist ivuxolimab. CDR3 nucleotide sequence: TGTGCCAGCAGCGTATCCCCCGTGGACAATGAGCAGTTCTTC. Amino acid sequence: CASSVSPVDNEQFF.